One and the same sample provided the 9 T cell receptor beta chains below, sequenced in a study of CD8 T cells in ankylosing spondylitis. Which antigens these TCRs recognize remains unknown. TCRdb reanalysed the 5' RACE reads using MiXCR and keeps one entry per CDR3 protein. This table has approximately 300,000 distinct CDR3 sequences, around 8% appearing once. The study, taken as a whole, reports: It appeared that ankylosing spondylitis blood was characterized by a TCR beta motif of under ten highly homologous variants.

Sequencing was carried out using blood, either unsorted or a sorted T cell fraction (not recorded which). The receptor source for this set is a male donor with ankylosing spondylitis.

The rearrangement uses TRBV7-3 and TRBJ1-1; the D gene is possibly TRBD1 (6 bases). CDR1 and CDR2 (germline): SGHTA, FQGTGA. Trimming took off 5 bases at V and 3 bases at J, with 10 bases between the two ends. The CDR3 has 13 residues. CDR3 sequence (DNA): TGTGCCAGCAGCCAGGACAGCTACACTGAAGCTTTCTTT. It encodes CASSQDSYTEAFF.

V usage is TRBV24-1 and J usage is TRBJ2-1; tentative D call: TRBD2 (5 bases). The CDR3 has 16 residues. From germline, CDR1 is KGHDR and CDR2 SFDVKD. Between the trimmed V and J ends, which lost 3 bases and 0 bases, there was a span of 11 bases. CDR3 nucleotides: TGTGCCACCAGTGATCGGCGAGGGCCCTCCTACAATGAGCAGTTCTTC. This codes for CATSDRRGPSYNEQFF.

This clonotype was seen repeatedly, ten times or more. V is TRBV18 and J is TRBJ2-1; TRBD1 aligns across 9 bases. CDR3 length: 15 residues. With 3 bases clipped from V and 2 bases from J, the junction kept 2 bases outside the gene matches. The germline CDR1 and CDR2 sequences are KGHSH and LQKENI. The CDR3 coding sequence is TGTGCCAGCTCACCCCGGGACAGGGCCTACAATGAGCAGTTCTTC. Amino acid sequence: CASSPRDRAYNEQFF.

This clonotype was observed a handful of times. The chain carries TRBV7-8 and TRBJ2-1; 10 nucleotides align to TRBD2. V lost 3 bases to trimming and J lost 7 bases; unmatched junction nucleotides: 12. Germline V gene lookup returns CDR1 SGHVS and CDR2 FQNEAQ. CDR3 size: 17 residues. CDR3 coding DNA: TGTGCCAGCAGCTTCTCTTGGCTAGCGGGAGTAGGAAATGAGCAGTTCTTC. This encodes CASSFSWLAGVGNEQFF. Together with reference TRBV7-8 and TRBJ2-1, the CDR3 gives the full variable domain: GAGVSQSPRYKVAKRGQDVALRCDPISGHVSLFWYQQALGQGPEFLTYFQNEAQLDKSGLPSDRFFAERPEGSVSTLKIQRTQQEDSAVYLCASSFSWLAGVGNEQFFGPGTRLTVL.

CDR3 loop: CASSFFTDRPYEQYF. CDR3 nucleotides: TGTGCCAGCAGCTTCTTCACAGACCGTCCCTACGAGCAGTACTTC. The rearrangement links TRBV5-6 to TRBJ2-7; D remains unclear. This CDR3 region has 15 residues. Germline-derived CDR1 and CDR2 are SGHDT and YYEEEE. Trimming stripped 2 bases from V and 2 bases from J, with 14 bases between.

The chain combines TRBV7-9 with TRBJ2-5; a possible D gene is TRBD1 (5 bases). Per the germline V gene, CDR1 is SEHNR and CDR2 is FQNEAQ (reference sequence). The V end was cut by 5 bases, the J end by 0 bases, with 7 bases between. The CDR3 loop spans 13 amino acids. Here the CDR3 DNA reads TGTGCCAGCAGCCGGACAAACCAAGAGACCCAGTACTTC. This codes for CASSRTNQETQYF.

This clonotype turned up a few times. The rearrangement joins TRBV5-1 to TRBJ2-3; weak D call: TRBD2 (6 bases). Germline V lookup: CDR1 SGHRS, CDR2 YFSETQ. Trimming stripped 5 bases from V and 2 bases from J, with 15 bases between. The length of the CDR3 is 15 residues. CDR3 bases: TGCGCCAGCAGGGCCGCCGGGACTGCCACAGATACGCAGTATTTT. Residues: CASRAAGTATDTQYF.

This clonotype was found a few times. The chain carries TRBV5-4 and TRBJ2-6; D could derive from TRBD1 or TRBD2 (5 bases each). Trimming left V 6 bases short and J 0 bases short, with 13 bases between. The CDR3 has 16 amino acids. From germline, CDR1 is SGHNT and CDR2 YYREEE (reference sequence). The CDR3 protein is CASNPGRASGANVLTF. The CDR3 DNA sequence: TGTGCCAGCAACCCGGGACGAGCCTCTGGGGCCAACGTCCTGACTTTC.

The V gene is TRBV7-9, the J gene TRBJ1-1; D might be TRBD1 (5 bases). The CDR3 loop spans 13 amino acids. CDR1 is SEHNR and CDR2 is FQNEAQ in the germline V gene (reference sequence). The V and J ends lost 7 bases and 5 bases respectively, with 14 bases between them. The CDR3 region has the DNA TGTGCCAGCACTGTGGGGGGTCGAACTGAAGCTTTCTTT. Translation: CASTVGGRTEAFF.